One and the same sample provided the 23 T cell receptor beta chains below, sequenced in a study of cytomegalovirus exposure and HLA in healthy donors (dated by TCRdb to 2017 to 2019). The library was obtained by the immunoSEQ multiplex PCR assay. A mixture of 60 forward primers for TCR Vbeta segments and 13 reverse primers for TCR Jbeta segments was used in the multiplex PCR. TCRdb holds this immuneACCESS table with in-frame rearrangements only. Some clones are missing; in checked studies, unresolved V genes explain under half, and the rest has no known cause. This sample lists almost 90,000 clones; roughly 85% were detected once. The top ten constitute 7% to 8.5% of the sample. Sequencing was carried out using PBMCs. Source of these receptors: a man between 35 and 55 years old in good health and CMV-seropositive.

This chain joins TRBV5-4 and TRBJ2-7; 10 bases align to TRBD2. This CDR3 has 15 residues. V shed 4 bases, J shed 5 bases, and the junction held 9 bases outside the gene matches. The germline V gene encodes CDR1 SGHNT and CDR2 YYREEE (reference sequence). The CDR3, as DNA: TGTGCCAGCAGCCAACAAATAGCGGGGGGAGACGAGCAGTACTTC. Amino acids: CASSQQIAGGDEQYF.

This CDR3 is CASSSLDGGHEQYF. The DNA of the CDR3 is TGTGCCAGCAGCTCGCTGGACGGAGGCCACGAGCAGTACTTC. The chain carries TRBV5-4 and TRBJ2-7; a possible D gene is TRBD2 (5 bases). Germline CDR1 is SGHNT and CDR2 is YYREEE (reference sequence). V was pared by 3 bases and J by 5 bases, with 15 bases between. This CDR3 spans 14 amino acids.

The rearrangement uses TRBV7-9 and TRBJ2-3, with a tentative D call TRBD2 (6 bases). V was trimmed by 1 base and J by 2 bases, leaving 13 bases between them. The germline V gene encodes CDR1 SEHNR and CDR2 FQNEAQ (reference sequence). This CDR3 contains 16 residues. In DNA, the CDR3 is TGTGCCAGCAGCTTAGGGCAGGGAGGATCCACAGATACGCAGTATTTT. The encoded protein is CASSLGQGGSTDTQYF.

The chain is built from TRBV4-2 and TRBJ2-5; 10 nucleotides match TRBD2. The CDR3 extends over 16 amino acids. The J segment lost 0 bases and the V segment lost 4 bases, leaving 5 bases of the junction unmatched. Germline values: CDR1 LGHNA, CDR2 YNFKEQ. CDR3 sequence reads: CASSPTSGEYQETQYF. The CDR3 bases are TGTGCCAGCAGCCCTACTAGCGGGGAGTACCAAGAGACCCAGTACTTC.

The chain is built from TRBV5-4 and TRBJ2-7, with 7 positions matching TRBD1. This CDR3 is 15 amino acids long. Germline V gene lookup returns CDR1 SGHNT and CDR2 YYREEE (reference sequence). J gave up 4 bases and V 0 bases, and 7 bases lay outside the gene matches. The CDR3 DNA sequence: TGTGCCAGCAGCTTGGGACAGGGAAGAGGTTACGAGCAGTACTTC. Translation gives CASSLGQGRGYEQYF.

The chain employs TRBV6-5 and TRBJ2-7; a possible D gene is TRBD1 (5 bases). V lost 2 bases and J lost 6, with 11 bases in between. Germline V gene data show CDR1 as MNHEY and CDR2 as SVGAGI. This CDR3 is 13 amino acids long. The chain's CDR3 is CASSYQGTAEQYF. DNA of the CDR3: TGTGCCAGCAGTTACCAGGGAACGGCCGAGCAGTACTTC.

As regards this clone: At one boundary the junction diverges from the germline segment, which might be a read error. The chain links TRBV4-1 to TRBJ2-2; 8 bases align to TRBD2. The CDR3 totals 15 residues. Per germline, CDR1 MGHRA and CDR2 YSYEKL. The CDR3, as DNA: TGTGCCAGCAGCCCCGGTAGCGGGGCAACCGGGGAGCTGTTTTTT. Translating gives CASSPGSGATGELFF.

CDR3 protein: CASSARGDTSEQYF. Written as DNA, the CDR3 is TGTGCCAGCAGCGCCAGGGGTGATACTAGCGAGCAGTACTTC. V gene TRBV9 combines with J gene TRBJ2-7, with a weak D call TRBD1 (6 bases). Germline CDR1 reads SGDLS; CDR2 reads YYNGEE. The CDR3 totals 14 residues. V lost 3 bases and J 6 bases, leaving 16 bases between the germline ends.

The chain couples TRBV7-2 to TRBJ2-1; 7 bases fit TRBD2. V shed 0 bases and J 7 bases; nucleotides not matched to a gene: 0. The CDR3 totals 13 residues. The germline V gene encodes CDR1 SGHTA and CDR2 FQGNSA. In nucleotides, the CDR3 is TGTGCCAGCAGCTTAGCCGGGGGGAATGAGCAGTTCTTC. It specifies CASSLAGGNEQFF.

The rearrangement uses TRBV9 and TRBJ2-3; perhaps TRBD1 as D (5 bases). The germline V gene has CDR1 SGDLS and CDR2 YYNGEE. V was clipped by 0 bases and J by 0 bases, with 11 bases between them. The CDR3 totals 16 residues. The CDR3 nucleotides are TGTGCCAGCAGCGTAGAAGGGGTCACTAGCACAGATACGCAGTATTTT. This codes for CASSVEGVTSTDTQYF.

The chain combines TRBV11-3 with TRBJ1-2, with D uncertain. The CDR3 spans 16 residues. Per germline, CDR1 SGHNT and CDR2 YENEEA. The ends were cut back, 0 bases at V and 7 bases at J, with 18 bases in the middle. CDR3 nucleotides: TGTGCCAGCAGCTTAGATCTAAGTAATTTAAACGGTGGCTACACCTTC. The encoded protein is CASSLDLSNLNGGYTF.

The chain carries TRBV25-1 and TRBJ2-7, with D tentatively TRBD1 (6 bases). CDR3 length: 13 amino acids. Between the trimmed V and J ends, which lost 7 bases and 6 bases, there was a span of 16 bases. Germline assignment: CDR1 MGHDK and CDR2 SYGVNS. The CDR3 DNA is TGTGCCAGCATTCTCGGCCCGACAGGCGAGCAGTACTTC. It encodes CASILGPTGEQYF.

This clone came up a few times. J is TRBJ1-6 and V is TRBV4-2; D perhaps matches TRBD1 (5 bases). The CDR3 covers 15 residues. Germline lookup yields CDR1 LGHNA and CDR2 YNFKEQ. The germline V and J ends were trimmed by 2 bases and 6 bases, with 11 bases remaining between them. CDR3 loop: CASSQPGSGNSPLHF. The CDR3 region has the DNA TGTGCCAGCAGCCAACCAGGGTCAGGTAATTCACCCCTCCACTTT.

The rearrangement joins TRBV7-2 to TRBJ2-5; 9 nucleotides match TRBD1. The V gene's germline CDR1 is SGHTA and CDR2 FQGNSA. The CDR3 contains 15 residues. V lost 5 bases, J lost 5 bases, and 9 bases stayed unmatched. In DNA, the CDR3 is TGTGCCAGCAGCCTTACACAGGGGGCGCGGGAGACCCAGTACTTC. Translating it yields CASSLTQGARETQYF.

This chain joins TRBV30 and TRBJ1-6; D call uncertain. Germline loops: CDR1 GTSNPN, CDR2 SVGIG (reference sequence). The CDR3 spans 14 residues. V dropped 2 bases and J dropped 8 bases, with 13 bases sitting between them. The CDR3 loop is CAWSKTRYDSPLHF. CDR3 DNA sequence: TGTGCCTGGAGTAAGACAAGGTACGATTCACCCCTCCACTTT. The full variable domain, completed using reference TRBV30 and TRBJ1-6, is SQTIHQWPATLVQPVGSPLSLECTVEGTSNPNLYWYRQAAGRGLQLLFYSVGIGQISSEVPQNLSASRPQDRQFILSSKKLLLSDSGFYLCAWSKTRYDSPLHFGNGTRLTVT.

This clone was seen a single time. The CDR3 DNA is TGCAGCGTGAACCGGGACAGCTCCTACGAGCAGTACTTC. It encodes CSVNRDSSYEQYF. The V and J genes are TRBV29-1 and TRBJ2-7, with 7 bases lining up with TRBD1. The V gene end was trimmed by 6 bases and the J gene end by 0 bases; junction bases not matched to a gene: 5. In germline, CDR1 is SQVTM, CDR2 ANQGSEA. The CDR3 is 13 residues long.

The genes are TRBV12-5 and TRBJ2-1, with 11 bases lining up with TRBD2. Germline CDR1 and CDR2: LGHNT and FRNRAP. Germline trimming cut 2 bases from V and 6 bases from J; bases unmatched to any gene: 3. This CDR3 contains 15 residues. The CDR3 region is CASGLTLAGVNEQFF. CDR3 coding DNA: TGTGCTAGTGGTTTGACACTAGCGGGAGTCAATGAGCAGTTCTTC.

V gene TRBV18 combines with J gene TRBJ2-1; TRBD2 matches at 16 bases. Trimming took 0 bases from V and 1 from J; bases not matched to a gene: 3. Germline CDR1 and CDR2: KGHSH and LQKENI. This CDR3 is built from 19 residues. The CDR3 sequence: CASSPPGLAGGLSYNEQFF. CDR3 bases: TGTGCCAGCTCACCACCGGGACTAGCGGGGGGGCTTTCCTACAATGAGCAGTTCTTC.

This clone was detected a few times. The chain carries TRBV4-1 and TRBJ1-2, with D perhaps TRBD1 (5 bases). This CDR3 region has 15 residues. The germline gives CDR1 MGHRA, CDR2 YSYEKL. The V end lost 2 bases, the J end lost 6 bases, and 16 bases lay between the germline ends. The CDR3 bases are TGCGCCAGCAGCCAAAATTCAGGGTATGGCGATGGCTACACCTTC. The encoded protein is CASSQNSGYGDGYTF.

This chain links TRBV5-6 with TRBJ1-2; no definite D call. This CDR3 region has 16 residues. V shed 3 bases and J shed 6 bases, with 21 bases lying between them. Germline V gene data show CDR1 as SGHDT and CDR2 as YYEEEE. The CDR3 is CASSSIMLSARNGYTF. The CDR3 bases are TGTGCCAGCAGCTCTATTATGTTGAGCGCGAGGAATGGCTACACCTTC.

In this sample, this clone is medium-sized. V gene TRBV5-4 combines with J gene TRBJ2-3; 7 bases line up with TRBD2. The V segment lost 0 bases and the J segment 1 base; nucleotides outside the gene matches: 2. From germline, CDR1 is SGHNT and CDR2 YYREEE (reference sequence). The CDR3 loop spans 15 amino acids. CDR3 residues: CASSLETSGTDTQYF. In nucleotides, the CDR3 is TGTGCCAGCAGCTTGGAAACTAGCGGCACAGATACGCAGTATTTT.

The table lists this clone with a count of one. The CDR3 protein is CASSLTAGINYGYTF. The CDR3 DNA reads TGCGCCAGCAGCTTAACCGCAGGGATTAACTATGGCTACACCTTC. The chain links TRBV5-1 to TRBJ1-2; D is possibly TRBD1 (5 bases). The CDR3 is 15 residues long. CDR1 and CDR2 (germline): SGHRS, YFSETQ. With 2 bases removed from V and 1 base from J, the gap between germline ends came to 12 bases. Together with reference TRBV5-1 and TRBJ1-2, the CDR3 gives the full variable domain: KAGVTQTPRYLIKTRGQQVTLSCSPISGHRSVSWYQQTPGQGLQFLFEYFSETQRNKGNFPGRFSGRQFSNSRSEMNVSTLELGDSALYLCASSLTAGINYGYTFGSGTRLTVV.

V and J are TRBV4-2 and TRBJ1-1; D is unresolved. The CDR3 extends over 14 amino acids. V was pared by 0 bases and J by 5 bases, with 10 bases between. Per the germline V gene, CDR1 is LGHNA and CDR2 is YNFKEQ. This CDR3 is CASSQDRGRTEAFF. The CDR3 DNA follows: TGTGCCAGCAGCCAAGATCGTGGCAGAACTGAAGCTTTCTTT.